This T cell receptor (beta chain) was observed in a study of T cells in Graves' hyperthyroidism and ophthalmopathy. General study results and limits: Ophthalmopathy was told apart from stable hyperthyroidism by a 13 V-J model.

Template material for amplifying TCR beta CDR3 regions consisted of RNA transcripts. First-round RT-PCR targeting the TCR CDR3 was performed with the HTBI primer set. MiXCR was run by TCRdb on the multiplex PCR reads, yielding one entry per CDR3 protein. The sample has under 500,000 distinct CDR3 sequences, more than 13% seen once. The table lists this clonotype with many counts. Its matching antigen is unknown. Losses at the gene ends were 3 bases for V and 7 bases for J; bases not matched to a gene: 6. The length of the CDR3 is 15 residues. A NOSPECS grade of at least 4, a Clinical Activity Score of at least 3 and duration under 3 months were recorded in ophthalmopathy patients. Uncontrolled infections, other autoimmune diseases, pregnancy or lactation led to exclusion of patients. Orbital computed tomography, thyroid ultrasound, serum thyroxine and TRAb, and clinical symptoms together informed the diagnoses.

Sequencing was done on a sample of blood. The chain recombines TRBV12-3 or TRBV12-4 with TRBJ2-1, with 10 bases that match TRBD2. This receptor was taken from a man aged 45 to 65 with Graves' ophthalmopathy. The CDR3 DNA sequence: TGTGCCAGCAGTTTTGGGCTAGCGGGAGCAAATGAGCAGTTCTTC. Its translation: CASSFGLAGANEQFF.